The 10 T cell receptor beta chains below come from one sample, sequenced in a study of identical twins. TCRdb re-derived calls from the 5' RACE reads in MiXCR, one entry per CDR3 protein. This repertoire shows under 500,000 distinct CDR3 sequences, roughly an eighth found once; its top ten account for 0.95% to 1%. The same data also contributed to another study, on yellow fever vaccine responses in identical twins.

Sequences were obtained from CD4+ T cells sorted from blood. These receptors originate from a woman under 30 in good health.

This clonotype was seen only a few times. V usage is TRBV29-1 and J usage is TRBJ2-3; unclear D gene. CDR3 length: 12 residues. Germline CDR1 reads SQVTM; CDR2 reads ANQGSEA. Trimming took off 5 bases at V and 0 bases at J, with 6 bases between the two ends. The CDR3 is CSVIPSTDTQYF. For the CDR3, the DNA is TGCAGCGTTATTCCTAGCACAGATACGCAGTATTTT.

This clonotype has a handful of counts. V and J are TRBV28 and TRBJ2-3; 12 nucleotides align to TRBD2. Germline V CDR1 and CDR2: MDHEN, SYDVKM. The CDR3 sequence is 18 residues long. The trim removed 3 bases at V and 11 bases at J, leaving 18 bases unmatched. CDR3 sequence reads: CASSFKGATSGSMGGQYF. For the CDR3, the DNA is TGTGCCAGCAGTTTTAAAGGAGCGACTAGCGGGAGTATGGGGGGGCAGTATTTT.

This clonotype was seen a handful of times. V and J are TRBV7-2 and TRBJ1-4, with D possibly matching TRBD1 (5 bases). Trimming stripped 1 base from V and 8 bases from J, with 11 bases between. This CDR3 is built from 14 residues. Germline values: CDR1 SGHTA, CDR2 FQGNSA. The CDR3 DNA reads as TGTGCCAGCAGCTTAGTGCGGACACCCGAAAAACTGTTTTTT. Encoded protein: CASSLVRTPEKLFF.

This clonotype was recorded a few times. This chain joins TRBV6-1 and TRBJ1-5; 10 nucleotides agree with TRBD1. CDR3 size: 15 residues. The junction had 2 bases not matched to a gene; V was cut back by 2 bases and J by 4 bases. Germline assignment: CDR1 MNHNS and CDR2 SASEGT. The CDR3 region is CASSERTGGNQPQHF. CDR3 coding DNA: TGTGCCAGCAGTGAAAGGACAGGGGGTAATCAGCCCCAGCATTTT.

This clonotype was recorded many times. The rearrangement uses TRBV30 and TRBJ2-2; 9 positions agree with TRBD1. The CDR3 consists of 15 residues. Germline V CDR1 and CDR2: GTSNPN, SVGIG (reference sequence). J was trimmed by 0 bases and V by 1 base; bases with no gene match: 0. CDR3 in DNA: TGTGCCTGGAGTGGACAGGGGGCGAACACCGGGGAGCTGTTTTTT. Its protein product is CAWSGQGANTGELFF.

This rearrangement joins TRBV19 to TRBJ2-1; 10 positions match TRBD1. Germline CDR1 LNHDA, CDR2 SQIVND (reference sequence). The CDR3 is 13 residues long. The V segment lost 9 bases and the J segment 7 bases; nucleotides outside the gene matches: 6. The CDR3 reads CASRDRGSNEQFF. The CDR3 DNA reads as TGTGCCAGCCGGGACAGGGGTTCGAATGAGCAGTTCTTC.

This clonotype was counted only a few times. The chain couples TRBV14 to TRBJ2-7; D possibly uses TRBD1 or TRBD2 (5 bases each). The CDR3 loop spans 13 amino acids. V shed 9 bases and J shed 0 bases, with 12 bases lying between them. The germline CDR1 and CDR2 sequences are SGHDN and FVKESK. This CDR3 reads CASRPGTSYEQYF. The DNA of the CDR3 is TGTGCCAGTCGACCCGGGACCTCCTACGAGCAGTACTTC.

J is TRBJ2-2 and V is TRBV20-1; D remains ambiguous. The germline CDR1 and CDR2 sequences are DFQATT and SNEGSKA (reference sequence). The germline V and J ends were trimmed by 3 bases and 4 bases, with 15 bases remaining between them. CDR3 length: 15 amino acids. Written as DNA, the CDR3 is TGCAGTGCTAGGGCCTCCGGCTCGGGCACCGGGGAGCTGTTTTTT. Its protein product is CSARASGSGTGELFF.

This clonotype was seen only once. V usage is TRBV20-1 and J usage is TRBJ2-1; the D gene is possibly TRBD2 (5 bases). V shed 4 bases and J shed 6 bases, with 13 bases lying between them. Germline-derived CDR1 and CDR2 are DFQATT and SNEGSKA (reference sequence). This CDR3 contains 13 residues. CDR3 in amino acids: CSAIREYINEQFF. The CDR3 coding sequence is TGCAGTGCTATCCGGGAATACATCAATGAGCAGTTCTTC.

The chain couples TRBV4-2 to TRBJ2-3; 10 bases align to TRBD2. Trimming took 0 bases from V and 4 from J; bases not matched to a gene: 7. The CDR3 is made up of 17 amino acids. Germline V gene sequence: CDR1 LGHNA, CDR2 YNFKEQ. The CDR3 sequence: CASSQDSLAGDADTQYF. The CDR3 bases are TGTGCCAGCAGCCAAGACTCCCTAGCGGGGGACGCAGATACGCAGTATTTT.